Each of the 20 T cell receptor beta chains below was sequenced from the same sample in a study of blood T cell repertoires in COVID-19. Sequencing was performed with immunoSEQ multiplex PCR; in TCRdb, only in-frame clones are kept and a portion is missing. The table lists about 99,000 clones, roughly 88% of them singletons, with 3% to 3.5% in the top ten. The material sequenced was peripheral blood. These receptors all stem from a human donor in a cohort sampled during active COVID-19.

V is TRBV5-1 and J is TRBJ2-1; 14 bases are a match to TRBD2. The CDR3 loop spans 16 amino acids. V lost 1 base and J lost 7; bases outside the gene matches: 4. Germline CDR1 reads SGHRS; CDR2 reads YFSETQ. CDR3 DNA: TGCGCCAGCAGCTTGTTGAGGACTAGCGGGGGGAATGAGCAGTTCTTC. Encoded protein: CASSLLRTSGGNEQFF.

The chain carries TRBV24-1 and TRBJ2-3; TRBD2 aligns across 16 bases. The CDR3 is 19 amino acids. Trimming removed 0 bases from V and 4 bases from J; junction bases left unmatched: 6. Germline CDR1 KGHDR, CDR2 SFDVKD. The chain's CDR3 is CATSDLRGTSGGVADTQYF. In nucleotides, the CDR3 is TGTGCCACCAGTGATTTGCGAGGGACTAGCGGGGGGGTCGCAGATACGCAGTATTTT.

The chain carries TRBV27 and TRBJ1-6, with 7 bases aligning to TRBD1. Germline V gives CDR1 MNHEY, CDR2 SMNVEV (reference sequence). The CDR3 loop spans 15 amino acids. V shed 3 bases and J 8 bases; nucleotides not matched to a gene: 7. This CDR3 reads CASSFSRQGDSPLHF. CDR3 nucleotide sequence: TGTGCCAGCAGTTTCTCTCGACAGGGTGATTCACCCCTCCACTTT.

The chain employs TRBV5-1 and TRBJ1-3; 12 bases match TRBD1. The V gene's germline CDR1 is SGHRS and CDR2 YFSETQ. After removal of 2 bases from V and 6 bases from J, the junction contained 3 bases not matched to a gene. The CDR3 spans 15 residues. The CDR3 here is CASSLPGQGANTIYF. The CDR3 region has the DNA TGCGCCAGCAGCTTACCGGGACAGGGGGCAAACACCATATATTTT. Complete variable domain (other parts from reference TRBV5-1 and TRBJ1-3): KAGVTQTPRYLIKTRGQQVTLSCSPISGHRSVSWYQQTPGQGLQFLFEYFSETQRNKGNFPGRFSGRQFSNSRSEMNVSTLELGDSALYLCASSLPGQGANTIYFGEGSWLTVV.

This clone occurred once. V usage is TRBV5-4 and J usage is TRBJ1-2; TRBD1 aligns across 8 bases. The germline CDR1 and CDR2 sequences are SGHNT and YYREEE (reference sequence). Trimming cost V 4 bases and J 8 bases; bases outside gene matches: 10. The CDR3 is 14 residues long. In DNA form, the CDR3 reads TGTGCCAGCAGCAAGAATCAGGGGGCGGAAGGCTACACCTTC. Protein: CASSKNQGAEGYTF. Complete variable domain (other parts from reference TRBV5-4 and TRBJ1-2): ETGVTQSPTHLIKTRGQQVTLRCSSQSGHNTVSWYQQALGQGPQFIFQYYREEENGRGNFPPRFSGLQFPNYSSELNVNALELDDSALYLCASSKNQGAEGYTFGSGTRLTVV.

The V call is TRBV9, the J call TRBJ2-5; weak D call: TRBD1 (5 bases). Germline loops: CDR1 SGDLS, CDR2 YYNGEE. V lost 4 bases and J lost 1, with 17 bases in between. CDR3 size: 16 residues. CDR3 residues: CASSPRSGHSQETQYF. In DNA, the CDR3 is TGTGCCAGCAGCCCTCGCTCCGGACACTCCCAAGAGACCCAGTACTTC.

For the CDR3, the DNA is TGTGCCAGCAGCGTACCGGGAGAAGGACTAGCGGTGAGAGAGCAGTTCTTC. Amino acids: CASSVPGEGLAVREQFF. V is TRBV9 and J is TRBJ2-1, with 10 bases identical to TRBD2. CDR1 is SGDLS, CDR2 YYNGEE, per germline. This CDR3 contains 17 residues. After removal of 1 base from V and 10 bases from J, the junction contained 14 bases not matched to a gene.

V and J are TRBV7-6 and TRBJ1-2, with TRBD1 identical over 7 bases. The J segment lost 8 bases and the V segment lost 0 bases, leaving 3 bases of the junction unmatched. This CDR3 is built from 13 residues. CDR1 is SGHVS and CDR2 is FNYEAQ in the germline V gene. Written as DNA, the CDR3 is TGTGCCAGCAGCTTAGCACAGGGGAGAGGCTACACCTTC. Protein: CASSLAQGRGYTF.

This chain uses TRBV5-6 with TRBJ2-7; no clear D gene. Germline CDR1 SGHDT, CDR2 YYEEEE. Trimming cost V 1 base and J 4 bases, with 9 bases left between them. This CDR3 region has 13 residues. The CDR3 protein is CASSLRRFYEQYF. The CDR3 coding sequence is TGTGCCAGCAGCTTGCGCAGGTTTTACGAGCAGTACTTC.

This clone has a single count. The chain recombines TRBV7-9 with TRBJ2-1, with no clear D. The germline gives CDR1 SEHNR, CDR2 FQNEAQ (reference sequence). The CDR3 consists of 14 residues. V shed 2 bases and J shed 3 bases, with 8 bases lying between them. CDR3 coding DNA: TGTGCCAGCAGCTTATTGTCTAGCTACAATGAGCAGTTCTTC. Its translation is CASSLLSSYNEQFF. The full variable domain, rest sourced from reference TRBV7-9 and TRBJ2-1, is DTGVSQNPRHKITKRGQNVTFRCDPISEHNRLYWYRQTLGQGPEFLTYFQNEAQLEKSRLLSDRFSAERPKGSFSTLEIQRTEQGDSAMYLCASSLLSSYNEQFFGPGTRLTVL.

The J gene is TRBJ2-1, the V gene TRBV6-5; D is ambiguous. This CDR3 contains 14 residues. The germline V and J ends were trimmed by 5 bases and 0 bases, with 8 bases remaining between them. Germline V gene data show CDR1 as MNHEY and CDR2 as SVGAGI. CDR3: CASSNPGSYNEQFF. The DNA for the CDR3 is TGTGCCAGCAGTAACCCCGGCTCCTACAATGAGCAGTTCTTC.

This clone was detected once. CDR3 nucleotides: TGTGCCAGCAGCCAAGAGTGGTCTAGCGGGGTGGAGACCCAGTACTTC. The encoded protein is CASSQEWSSGVETQYF. V gene TRBV4-2 combines with J gene TRBJ2-5; TRBD2 matches at 9 bases. The junction had 7 bases not matched to a gene; V was cut back by 0 bases and J by 5 bases. Germline lookup yields CDR1 LGHNA and CDR2 YNFKEQ. The CDR3 loop spans 16 amino acids.

The chain uses TRBV2 and TRBJ1-1; TRBD1 agrees at 8 bases. With 6 bases clipped from V and 5 bases from J, the junction kept 5 bases outside the gene matches. This CDR3 spans 13 amino acids. Germline V gene lookup returns CDR1 SNHLY and CDR2 FYNNEI. CDR3 nucleotide sequence: TGTGCCAGCAGAGGACAGGGTGGGACTGAAGCTTTCTTT. Translated, it gives CASRGQGGTEAFF.

The rearrangement joins TRBV5-1 to TRBJ2-5, with 9 bases aligning to TRBD2. The CDR3 runs 15 residues. Looked up from germline, CDR1 is SGHRS and CDR2 is YFSETQ. Losses at the gene ends were 0 bases for V and 6 bases for J; bases not matched to a gene: 6. CDR3 protein: CASSLAGGGAKTQYF. For the CDR3, the DNA is TGCGCCAGCAGCTTGGCGGGCGGGGGGGCTAAGACCCAGTACTTC.

The J gene is TRBJ2-7, the V gene TRBV10-2, with TRBD1 identical over 9 bases. The length of the CDR3 is 14 residues. Per the germline V gene, CDR1 is WSHSY and CDR2 is SAAADI. The junction had 6 bases not matched to a gene; V was cut back by 6 bases and J by 3 bases. CDR3 DNA: TGCGCCAGCAGAACTGGACAGGGGAACTACGAGCAGTACTTC. Encoded protein: CASRTGQGNYEQYF.

V and J are TRBV27 and TRBJ2-7; D possibly corresponds to TRBD1 (6 bases). The CDR3 has 13 residues. Trimming removed 9 bases at V and 2 bases at J, with 14 bases between. Germline values: CDR1 MNHEY, CDR2 SMNVEV (reference sequence). CDR3 region: CASIGRGTYEQYF. DNA of the CDR3: TGTGCCAGTATCGGCAGGGGAACCTACGAGCAGTACTTC.

The chain is built from TRBV24-1 and TRBJ2-7; 7 bases map to TRBD2. The V gene's germline CDR1 is KGHDR and CDR2 SFDVKD. CDR3 length: 14 residues. J gave up 1 base and V 5 bases, and 4 bases lay outside the gene matches. The CDR3 bases are TGTGCCACCAGTGGACGCGGGAGTTCCTACGAGCAGTACTTC. This gives the protein CATSGRGSSYEQYF.

This sequence joins TRBV25-1 and TRBJ2-7; unclear D gene. CDR1 MGHDK and CDR2 SYGVNS come from the germline V gene. With 2 bases removed from V and 4 bases from J, the gap between germline ends came to 6 bases. CDR3 length: 12 amino acids. The CDR3 protein is CASSEIGYEQYF. The CDR3 coding sequence is TGTGCCAGCAGTGAAATCGGTTACGAGCAGTACTTC.

The genes are TRBV5-1 and TRBJ1-1; tentative D call: TRBD1 (6 bases). Germline CDR1 and CDR2: SGHRS and YFSETQ. V dropped 2 bases and J dropped 1 base, with 15 bases sitting between them. CDR3 length equals 16 residues. In DNA, the CDR3 is TGCGCCAGCAGCTTAACTTACAGGGAACGGAACACTGAAGCTTTCTTT. Translating gives CASSLTYRERNTEAFF.

The CDR3 is CASRLGPSSYEQYF. As DNA, the CDR3 is TGTGCCAGCAGGTTGGGCCCAAGCTCCTACGAGCAGTACTTC. The chain recombines TRBV3-1 (or the pseudogene TRBV3-2) with TRBJ2-7; D remains unclear. The length of the CDR3 is 14 residues. Germline CDR1 reads LGHDT; CDR2 reads YNNKEL (reference sequence). Trimming stripped 6 bases from V and 0 bases from J, with 12 bases between.